This T cell receptor beta chain was captured by sequencing in a study of glioma-infiltrating T cells. Using RNA template, CDR3s of TCR alpha and beta were amplified with iRepertoire arm-PCR. TCRdb re-called the multiplex PCR reads with MiXCR, one entry per CDR3 protein. The sample lists approximately 110,000 distinct CDR3 sequences; approximately 23% were seen once. CDR3 length equals 16 residues. The germline V gene encodes CDR1 SGHRS and CDR2 YFSETQ. Trimming at V came to 4 bases and at J to 2 bases, leaving 12 bases not matched to a gene. V usage is TRBV5-1 and J usage is TRBJ2-7; 7 nucleotides agree with TRBD1. This sequence was found in a human donor with low-grade glioma or glioblastoma, undergoing nonglioma brain surgery, or in good health (not recorded which). Sequenced: glioma tissue, nonneoplastic brain tissue, or PBMCs (not recorded which). In DNA, the CDR3 is TGCGCCAGCAGCCACGGCCGGGACAGAAGGACCTACGAGCAGTACTTC. Protein product: CASSHGRDRRTYEQYF.